This T cell receptor beta chain was retrieved from a study of shared T cell receptors in the human thymus. V gave up 11 bases and J gave up 1 base, with 12 bases separating them. CDR3 size: 12 residues. Per germline, CDR1 MDHEN and CDR2 SYDVKM. Generated by immunoSEQ multiplex PCR, the TCRdb table keeps only in-frame clones and is missing some. The table lists hundreds of thousands of clones, 88% of them singletons. These same data were also listed under a study on human thymus T cells. That report notes: Thymus was obtained from resections taken during corrective heart surgery.

The sequenced material came from thymocytes. The sequence came from a boy under three years old with a congenital heart defect. The rearrangement joins TRBV28 to TRBJ2-7; D remains unclear. CDR3 amino acids: CACNDFSYEQYF. CDR3 DNA sequence: TGTGCCTGCAATGACTTTTCCTACGAGCAGTACTTC. The full variable domain, completed using reference TRBV28 and TRBJ2-7, is DVKVTQSSRYLVKRTGEKVFLECVQDMDHENMFWYRQDPGLGLRLIYFSYDVKMKEKGDIPEGYSVSREKKERFSLILESASTNQTSMYLCACNDFSYEQYFGPGTRLTVT.